This T cell receptor (beta chain) was obtained from a study of T-cell memory formation after mild COVID-19. TCRdb re-called the 5' RACE reads with MiXCR, one entry per CDR3 protein. The repertoire holds 400,000 or so distinct CDR3 sequences, approximately 21% seen once, with approximately 12% in the top ten. With 5 bases removed from V and 3 bases from J, the gap between germline ends came to 9 bases. In germline, CDR1 is SGHRS, CDR2 YFSETQ. The CDR3 sequence is 13 residues long. The V and J genes are TRBV5-1 and TRBJ1-5; D is uncertain. This receptor was identified in an adult woman who had mild COVID-19 (a few samples of this study predate the infection). Cell type and time point are not known. Sequences were obtained from PBMCs or a T cell subset sorted from them (not recorded which). CDR3 nucleotides: TGCGCCAGCAGTGTTGGAAACAATCAGCCCCAGCATTTT. This gives the protein CASSVGNNQPQHF.